In its sample, the clone carrying this TCR beta chain was seen once. The antigen remains undetermined. The time point denotes: after dendritic cell vaccination, including at tumor progression/relapse. Sequenced by immunoSEQ multiplex PCR; TCRdb stores in-frame clones only, minus some. The data show 100,000 or so clones, 75% to 90% seen once. The sample originates from a study of glioma-infiltrating T cells after dendritic cell vaccination. There are 16 residues in the CDR3. Unmatched junction bases numbered 6, after V lost 5 bases and J lost 0 bases. Germline V gene lookup returns CDR1 MDHEN and CDR2 SYDVKM. Study outcomes and limitations: Higher TCR clonality did not directly relate to longer survival.

The TCR originated in a human donor with glioblastoma. The sample consisted of blood, taken after dendritic cell vaccination. The chain has TRBV28 and TRBJ2-7, with 11 nucleotides matching TRBD2. The chain's CDR3 is CASSPIAGGSSYEQYF. The DNA for the CDR3 is TGTGCCAGCAGTCCTATAGCGGGAGGGAGCTCCTACGAGCAGTACTTC.